The TCR beta chain described here comes from a study of T cells in Graves' hyperthyroidism and ophthalmopathy. Study findings and constraints: A model of 13 V-J features distinguished ophthalmopathy from stable hyperthyroidism. In the blood, most expanded thyroid clonotypes above 0.001 appeared as well.

V was trimmed by 1 base and J by 4 bases, leaving 8 bases between them. The CDR3 is made up of 12 amino acids. CDR1 is GTSNPN, CDR2 SVGIG, per germline (reference sequence). What was amplified from RNA transcripts were TCR beta CDR3 regions. The HTBI primer set drove a first-round RT-PCR of the TCR CDR3. TCRdb analysed the multiplex PCR reads with MiXCR anew, one entry per CDR3 protein. Of approximately 710,000 distinct CDR3 sequences listed, roughly 17% were seen once; the top ten hold around 16%. Graves' hyperthyroidism qualified as stable when ophthalmopathy did not progress within 18 months. This clonotype showed up many times. Its specificity is unknown.

Sequencing was performed on blood. The chain uses TRBV30 and TRBJ2-7, with D perhaps TRBD1 (5 bases). The receptor was derived from a man aged 45-60 years with Graves' hyperthyroidism. DNA for the CDR3: TGTGCCTGGAGTGACGCAGGGTACGAGCAGTACTTC. Encoded protein: CAWSDAGYEQYF.